The subject of this entry is one TCR beta chain. Its antigen is not known. Preparing the TCRbeta library involved the use of unique molecular identifiers. In TCRdb, the PCR reads were re-called with MiXCR into one record per CDR3 protein. The table has roughly 300,000 distinct CDR3 sequences, about 9.9% seen once. The data derive from a study of T-cell reconstitution after alpha-beta-depleted transplantation in children. Study conclusions and caveats: Reportedly, roughly two months post-transplant, alpha-beta T cells arose from several hundred expanded graft clones. Among T cells one year after transplant, newly produced cells accounted for most counts and diversity. The origin of high day-60 TCRbeta diversity in some patients lay in surviving recipient T cells and thymic progenitors.

The source of this sequence is a male patient between 2 and 15 years old who had a stem cell transplant for chronic granulomatous disease, so the T cells may come from the graft donor. Specimen: peripheral blood, collected 180 days after TCRalphabeta/CD19-depleted stem cell transplant.

For the CDR3, the DNA is TGTGCCATCAGTGACCTGTACGAGCAGTACTTC. Translated, it gives CAISDLYEQYF. V and J are TRBV10-3 and TRBJ2-7; no definite D call. The V gene lost 3 bases and the J gene lost 4 bases, with 4 bases spanning the gap. Germline-derived CDR1 and CDR2 are ENHRY and SYGVKD. The CDR3 is 11 amino acids.